These 12 T cell receptor beta chains were sequenced from one sample in a study of blood T cell repertoires in COVID-19. Generated by immunoSEQ multiplex PCR, the TCRdb table keeps only in-frame clones and is missing some. The table includes roughly 250,000 clones, roughly 82% detected once. Sequenced: peripheral blood. Every receptor here comes from a woman aged 70-85 years with acute or convalescent COVID-19.

The chain recombines TRBV6-1 with TRBJ1-1, with 8 positions matching TRBD1. Per the germline V gene, CDR1 is MNHNS and CDR2 is SASEGT. The CDR3 covers 15 residues. J gave up 4 bases and V 2 bases, and 6 bases lay outside the gene matches. The CDR3 DNA sequence: TGTGCCAGCAGTGAAAGGTACAGGGGGGTCACTGAAGCTTTCTTT. Encoded protein: CASSERYRGVTEAFF.

This clone showed up just once. J is TRBJ2-3 and V is TRBV11-2; D might be TRBD1 (6 bases). The V and J ends lost 5 bases and 3 bases respectively, with 15 bases between them. The V gene's germline CDR1 is SGHAT and CDR2 FQNNGV. The CDR3 runs to 15 residues. CDR3 residues: CASSPLAGATDTQYF. The CDR3 coding sequence is TGTGCCAGCAGCCCCCTTGCAGGGGCAACAGATACGCAGTATTTT. The whole variable domain, filled in from reference TRBV11-2 and TRBJ2-3, reads EAGVAQSPRYKIIEKRQSVAFWCNPISGHATLYWYQQILGQGPKLLIQFQNNGVVDDSQLPKDRFSAERLKGVDSTLKIQPAKLEDSAVYLCASSPLAGATDTQYFGPGTRLTVL.

The chain couples TRBV10-1 to TRBJ2-3; TRBD2 aligns across 10 bases. With V trimmed by 2 bases and J by 4 bases, 3 bases remained unmatched. CDR3 size: 15 residues. CDR1 and CDR2 (germline): WNHNN, SYGVQD (reference sequence). CDR3 DNA: TGCGCCAGCAGTGAGAGCGGGGGGGACGCAGATACGCAGTATTTT. Its translation: CASSESGGDADTQYF.

V and J are TRBV19 and TRBJ1-2; the match to TRBD1 covers 8 bases. CDR1 is LNHDA and CDR2 is SQIVND in the germline V gene (reference sequence). With 3 bases clipped from V and 2 bases from J, the junction kept 5 bases outside the gene matches. The CDR3 consists of 15 residues. CDR3 bases: TGTGCCAGTAGTATGGACAGGGTATCGAACTATGGCTACACCTTC. This gives the protein CASSMDRVSNYGYTF.

V is TRBV5-1 and J is TRBJ1-4; D gene unclear. CDR3 length: 13 amino acids. The germline V and J ends were trimmed by 2 bases and 8 bases, with 10 bases remaining between them. Germline V gene data show CDR1 as SGHRS and CDR2 as YFSETQ. CDR3 sequence reads: CASSFGEAEKLFF. CDR3 DNA: TGCGCCAGCAGCTTCGGGGAGGCGGAAAAACTGTTTTTT.

The V gene is TRBV18, the J gene TRBJ2-7; 7 bases line up with TRBD1. The CDR3 spans 14 residues. Trimming at V came to 6 bases and at J to 2 bases, leaving 7 bases not matched to a gene. Germline values: CDR1 KGHSH, CDR2 LQKENI. The CDR3, as DNA: TGTGCCAGCTCCCCAGGACAGGTCCCCTACGAGCAGTACTTC. This codes for CASSPGQVPYEQYF.

This clone was counted a single time. The chain employs TRBV12-3 or TRBV12-4 and TRBJ1-5; D perhaps matches TRBD1 (6 bases). The CDR3 is 13 residues long. The V and J ends lost 7 bases and 5 bases respectively, with 12 bases between them. CDR3 nucleotide sequence: TGTGCCAGCACCATACAGGGCTATCAGCCCCAGCATTTT. This gives the protein CASTIQGYQPQHF.

About this clone: Sequence at one end of the junction differs from germline and may be a read error. This chain uses TRBV7-2 with TRBJ2-4; TRBD1 aligns across 12 bases. CDR1 is SGHTA, CDR2 FQGNSA, per germline. The CDR3 consists of 14 residues. CDR3 region: CASSIPGQGAKRHF. In DNA, the CDR3 is TGTGCCAGCAGCATTCCGGGACAGGGGGCCAAAAGGCACTTC.

The chain combines TRBV6-5 with TRBJ2-5; 8 bases agree with TRBD1. CDR3 length equals 15 residues. Germline V gene data show CDR1 as MNHEY and CDR2 as SVGAGI. Unmatched junction bases numbered 10, after V lost 6 bases and J lost 4 bases. This CDR3 is CASRGTGGKGETQYF. CDR3 bases: TGTGCCAGCAGGGGTACAGGGGGGAAGGGAGAGACCCAGTACTTC.

This chain joins TRBV28 and TRBJ2-2; D might be TRBD2 (5 bases). CDR1 and CDR2 from the germline V gene are MDHEN and SYDVKM. The CDR3 length is 14 residues. Between the trimmed V and J ends, which lost 2 bases and 6 bases, there was a span of 10 bases. Here the CDR3 reads CASSLVIGAGELFF. The CDR3 DNA reads as TGTGCCAGCAGTTTAGTGATCGGGGCCGGGGAGCTGTTTTTT.

In its sample, this clone was seen once. The V gene is TRBV25-1, the J gene TRBJ1-5; no firm D call. The CDR3 extends over 14 amino acids. Trimming left V 3 bases short and J 5 bases short, with 11 bases between. Looked up from germline, CDR1 is MGHDK and CDR2 is SYGVNS. This CDR3 is CASSDPKSDQPQHF. The CDR3 region has the DNA TGTGCCAGCAGTGACCCTAAAAGCGATCAGCCCCAGCATTTT.

The chain carries TRBV20-1 and TRBJ2-3; D perhaps matches TRBD2 (6 bases). The V and J ends lost 3 bases and 6 bases respectively, with 25 bases between them. The CDR3 spans 17 residues. In germline, CDR1 is DFQATT, CDR2 SNEGSKA (reference sequence). CDR3 protein: CSASGVRGRPVLDTQYF. The CDR3 coding sequence is TGCAGTGCTAGTGGGGTGCGGGGCAGGCCCGTCTTGGATACGCAGTATTTT.